This entry concerns a single T cell receptor (beta chain). Its target antigen remains unknown. No per-base quality is available; no much larger clone lies one base away. Libraries were built with the immunoSEQ multiplex PCR assay. This is the immuneACCESS table as TCRdb keeps it, with only in-frame sequences that have V and J called. A part of the clones is gone; compared with another copy, unresolved V genes explain less than half, and the rest is unexplained. The sample table contains some 700,000 clones; only one count was recorded for around 89% of them. The leading ten clones occupy 0.0095% to 0.011% of the sample. This entry comes from a study of shared T cell receptors in the human thymus (dated by TCRdb to the early 2020s). Notes on the research overall: The study examined how self-reactive, shared T-cell receptor alpha chains are generated in the human thymus.

The germline V gene encodes CDR1 LGHNA and CDR2 YNFKEQ. From the cysteine up to the phenylalanine, the CDR3 has a length of 14 residues. The CDR3 DNA has 42 bases and is translated from base 1. These data are also associated with another study on human thymus T cells. From that second study: In Finland, the donors were immunologically healthy infants who were having open corrective cardiac surgery for congenital heart defects. Thymus tissue was collected as surgical resects that were removed during corrective cardiac surgery. Both the thymic and the peripheral blood repertoires appeared to show biased V and J gene segment usage. The related research reported highly overlapping thymic TCR repertoires among unrelated individuals. TCR alpha and beta repertoires from about 8 infant thymus samples and a few related peripheral blood samples were characterized in the study. The cohort included over five male and a couple of female infants, with donor ages spanning 7 to 244 days. Thymocytes were mechanically released from the tissue and were stored as pellets of about 9.5-31 million cells at -70 degrees C. A QIAsymphony instrument was used to extract genomic DNA from frozen cell pellets. TCRB and TCRAD loci were amplified from a standardized quantity of quality-controlled genomic DNA using the immunoSEQ multiplex PCR assay. The V(D)J region was spanned by amplicons of a length sufficient to cover the CDR3 and to identify V and J genes. The commercial immunoSEQ service was used to sequence amplicons on an Illumina platform. Corrections for primer bias and sequencing errors followed previously described methods, while TCRAD and TCRB definitions were based on the IMGT database. immunoSEQ Analyzer 3.0 and VDJTools were used for repertoire analysis, which covered basic statistics, V/J segment usage, diversity estimates, rarefaction and pairwise overlap. Diversity was estimated with Chao1, ChaoE, Efron-Thisted, Shannon and inverse Simpson indices, and also on datasets down-sampled to the smallest sample. Repertoire overlap was determined by strict matching of CDR3 nucleotide sequence, V gene and J gene, and Jaccard-based multidimensional scaling clustering was applied. On average, around 780,000 unique TCRB clonotypes were obtained from thymus samples, compared with 70,000 to 90,000 from blood samples.

The sequence derives from a boy younger than two with a congenital heart defect. Donor details come from another sample of the same person, matched by shared clones. The chain is made from TRBV4-2 and TRBJ2-5; the D gene is possibly TRBD2, with 6 bases matching. The better agreement between TRBJ2-7 and the DNA end casts doubt on the J call. The specimen sequenced was thymocytes. The CDR3 region has the sequence CASSPTRAAGEQYF. The DNA sequence is TGTGCCAGCAGCCCGACTAGGGCCGCCGGCGAGCAGTACTTC.